The present entry profiles one T cell receptor (beta chain) with its context. Its antigen remains unidentified. This record comes from a study of T cells in localized non-small cell lung cancer. Whole-study findings and limits: Investigators sequenced only a single tumor region, leaving heterogeneity possible.

CDR3 size: 14 residues. Clones were sequenced by immunoSEQ multiplex PCR, and TCRdb holds only the in-frame ones, with some missing. Of roughly 17,000 clones listed, around 89% are singletons. The sequence was obtained from a male donor older than 55 with stage II squamous cell lung carcinoma. The chain is built from TRBV21-1 and TRBJ1-2. TRBV21-1 constitutes a pseudogene. Sequences were derived from peripheral blood, sampled before any cancer treatment. The CDR3 region is CASSKAPGMGGYTF. The CDR3 DNA reads as TGTGCCAGCAGCAAAGCGCCCGGGATGGGTGGCTACACCTTC.